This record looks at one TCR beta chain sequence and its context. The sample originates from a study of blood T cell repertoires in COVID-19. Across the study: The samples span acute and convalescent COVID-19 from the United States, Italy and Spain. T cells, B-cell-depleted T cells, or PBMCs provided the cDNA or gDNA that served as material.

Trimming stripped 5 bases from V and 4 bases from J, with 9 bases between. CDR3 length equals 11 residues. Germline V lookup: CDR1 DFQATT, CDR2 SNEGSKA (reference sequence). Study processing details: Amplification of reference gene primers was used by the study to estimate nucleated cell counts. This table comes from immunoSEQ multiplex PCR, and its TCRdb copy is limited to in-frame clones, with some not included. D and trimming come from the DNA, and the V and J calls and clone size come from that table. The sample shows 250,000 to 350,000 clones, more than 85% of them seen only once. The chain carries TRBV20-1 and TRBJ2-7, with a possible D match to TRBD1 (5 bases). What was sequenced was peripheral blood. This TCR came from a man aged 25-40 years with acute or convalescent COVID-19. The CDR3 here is CSALDIYEQYF. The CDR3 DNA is TGCAGTGCTCTGGACATTTACGAGCAGTACTTC.